Sequencing of this TCR beta chain was carried out in a study of T-cell memory formation after mild COVID-19. From the 5' RACE reads, TCRdb called clonotypes with MiXCR, one entry per CDR3 protein. Among some 340,000 distinct CDR3 sequences, 10% to 15% were seen once, and the ten largest hold over 20%. J was trimmed by 0 bases and V by 7 bases; bases with no gene match: 3. This CDR3 is built from 15 residues. Germline V CDR1 and CDR2: SGHRS, YFSETQ. The receptor's source is a man between 18 and 35 years old who had mild COVID-19 (a few samples of this study predate the infection). Cell type and time point are not known. The specimen sequenced was PBMCs or a T cell subset sorted from them (not recorded which). J is TRBJ2-3 and V is TRBV5-1, with 12 bases lining up with TRBD2. The CDR3 spells CASGLAGPSTDTQYF. The CDR3 DNA is TGCGCCAGCGGACTAGCGGGGCCTAGCACAGATACGCAGTATTTT. The full variable domain, completed using reference TRBV5-1 and TRBJ2-3, is KAGVTQTPRYLIKTRGQQVTLSCSPISGHRSVSWYQQTPGQGLQFLFEYFSETQRNKGNFPGRFSGRQFSNSRSEMNVSTLELGDSALYLCASGLAGPSTDTQYFGPGTRLTVL.